Below, 29 T cell receptor beta chains from the same sample are listed, as sequenced in a study of breast tumors, draining lymph nodes, adjacent tissues (dated by TCRdb to 2016 to 2017). Library creation used multiplex PCR. The run used an Illumina HiSeq 2000. In TCRdb, the public reads were trimmed at Q25 with fastp and aligned with MiXCR, with productive beta chains retained. Each CDR3 protein appears once, grouped with its most common genes and DNA. Across this sample there are fewer than 15,000 distinct CDR3 sequences, with roughly 48% seen only once. The top ten clones comprise roughly 27% of the sample. Sequencing was carried out using tumor-adjacent breast tissue. These receptors originate from a female donor with breast cancer. Some clones in this sample may be carry-over from other donors' samples.

This clonotype was detected ten times or more. The chain joins TRBV11-2 to TRBJ2-4, with no clear D. V dropped 3 bases and J dropped 3 bases, with 3 bases sitting between them. From germline, CDR1 is SGHAT and CDR2 FQNNGV. The CDR3 contains 12 residues. CDR3 protein: CASSLDKNIQYF. The CDR3 DNA reads as TGTGCCAGCAGCTTGGACAAAAACATTCAGTACTTC. Full variable domain (remainder filled in from reference TRBV11-2 and TRBJ2-4): EAGVAQSPRYKIIEKRQSVAFWCNPISGHATLYWYQQILGQGPKLLIQFQNNGVVDDSQLPKDRFSAERLKGVDSTLKIQPAKLEDSAVYLCASSLDKNIQYFGAGTRLSVL.

Details on this clonotype: The conserved final phenylalanine or tryptophan is absent from the CDR3, which likely points to a read error. The chain is built from TRBV20-1 and TRBJ2-1, with D perhaps TRBD2 (5 bases). The V end lost 6 bases, the J end lost 0 bases, and 18 bases lay between the germline ends. The length of the CDR3 is 16 residues. Germline CDR1 DFQATT, CDR2 SNEGSKA (reference sequence). This CDR3 is CSARRLPGSSYNEQFL. As DNA, the CDR3 is TGCAGTGCCCGGAGGTTGCCGGGGAGCTCCTACAATGAGCAGTTCCTC.

The chain combines TRBV29-1 with TRBJ2-5; 10 positions agree with TRBD1. The V gene's germline CDR1 is SQVTM and CDR2 ANQGSEA. The ends lost 6 bases at V and 5 bases at J; junction bases unmatched: 6. The CDR3 consists of 13 residues. CDR3 amino acids: CSVRQGAGETQYF. The CDR3 nucleotides read TGCAGCGTCCGACAGGGGGCGGGGGAGACCCAGTACTTC.

The rearrangement uses TRBV3-1 and TRBJ1-3; D unclear. The germline V and J ends were trimmed by 3 bases and 3 bases, with 12 bases remaining between them. This CDR3 contains 15 residues. CDR1 LGHDT and CDR2 YNNKEL come from the germline V gene (reference sequence). CDR3 region: CASSHLGGVGNTIYF. CDR3 nucleotides: TGTGCCAGCAGCCATCTAGGCGGGGTTGGAAACACCATATATTTT.

As for this clonotype: Its ends do not fully match the called genes, so a read error is possible. V gene TRBV13 combines with J gene TRBJ2-7; 8 bases match TRBD1. CDR1 PRHDT and CDR2 FYEKMQ come from the germline V gene (reference sequence). This CDR3 region has 15 residues. The CDR3 loop is CASSERQGSSYVQYF. The CDR3 coding sequence is TGTGCCAGCAGCGAAAGACAGGGGAGCTCCTACGTGCAGTACTTC. The full variable domain, its missing parts supplied by reference TRBV13 and TRBJ2-7, is AAGVIQSPRHLIKEKRETATLKCYPIPRHDTVYWYQQGPGQDPQFLISFYEKMQSDKGSIPDRFSAQQFSDYHSELNMSSLELGDSALYFCASSERQGSSYVQYFGPGTRLTVT.

This clonotype was observed many times. This chain joins TRBV28 and TRBJ1-5, with 7 bases lining up with TRBD1. This CDR3 region has 15 residues. Trimming at V came to 6 bases and at J to 4 bases, leaving 9 bases not matched to a gene. Germline CDR1 MDHEN, CDR2 SYDVKM. The chain's CDR3 is CASRVTGTFNQPQHF. The CDR3, as DNA: TGTGCCAGCAGGGTGACAGGGACCTTTAATCAGCCCCAGCATTTT.

The J gene is TRBJ2-7, the V gene TRBV12-3 or TRBV12-4; TRBD1 matches 8 bases. CDR3 length: 14 amino acids. V was pared by 3 bases and J by 6 bases, with 7 bases of the junction left unmatched. The DNA of the CDR3 is TGTGCCAGCAGTTTTTATGTGACAGGGGCCGAGCAGTACTTC. This translates into CASSFYVTGAEQYF.

The sample holds many counts of this clonotype. The DNA for the CDR3 is TGTGCCAGCAGCTTGGCGGGAGGCCGTCTCTTCACAGATACGCAGTATTTT. Translation: CASSLAGGRLFTDTQYF. The rearrangement uses TRBV5-5 and TRBJ2-3, with 7 bases fitting TRBD2. This CDR3 region has 17 residues. V was clipped by 0 bases and J by 2 bases; unmatched bases: 9. Germline assignment: CDR1 SGHKS and CDR2 YYEKEE (reference sequence). The whole variable domain, remainder taken from reference TRBV5-5 and TRBJ2-3, is DAGVTQSPTHLIKTRGQQVTLRCSPISGHKSVSWYQQVLGQGPQFIFQYYEKEERGRGNFPDRFSARQFPNYSSELNVNALLLGDSALYLCASSLAGGRLFTDTQYFGPGTRLTVL.

The chain's CDR3 is CATSRFGYEGDEQYV. CDR3 DNA: TGTGCCACCTCGAGGTTCGGTTACGAGGGAGACGAGCAGTACGTC. This chain links TRBV15 with TRBJ2-7, with a tentative D call TRBD2 (5 bases). Trimming took off 8 bases at V and 5 bases at J, with 22 bases between the two ends. Germline CDR1 LNHNV, CDR2 YYDKDF (reference sequence). The CDR3 is made up of 15 amino acids.

This clonotype appeared once. The chain carries TRBV5-1 and TRBJ2-7; the D gene is possibly TRBD2 (6 bases). V lost 0 bases to trimming and J lost 0 bases, with 7 bases between them. Germline values: CDR1 SGHRS, CDR2 YFSETQ. This CDR3 region has 14 residues. The CDR3 coding sequence is TGCGCCAGCAGCTTGGGGGGGGACTCCTACGAGCAGTACTTC. It yields the protein CASSLGGDSYEQYF.

V gene TRBV29-1 combines with J gene TRBJ1-2; TRBD1 matches at 11 bases. V was clipped by 4 bases and J by 3 bases; unmatched bases: 1. Germline V gives CDR1 SQVTM, CDR2 ANQGSEA. The CDR3 has 13 residues. This CDR3 reads CSVGTGGDYGYTF. The CDR3 nucleotides read TGCAGCGTTGGGACAGGGGGCGACTATGGCTACACCTTC. Together with reference TRBV29-1 and TRBJ1-2, the CDR3 gives the full variable domain: SAVISQKPSRDICQRGTSLTIQCQVDSQVTMMFWYRQQPGQSLTLIATANQGSEATYESGFVIDKFPISRPNLTFSTLTVSNMSPEDSSIYLCSVGTGGDYGYTFGSGTRLTVV.

A word on this clonotype: At one end, the junction sequence differs from germline, possibly due to a read error. J is TRBJ2-3 and V is TRBV9; D may be TRBD2 (6 bases). CDR3 length: 17 residues. The germline V gene has CDR1 SGDLS and CDR2 YYNGEE. CDR3 sequence: CASSAHLGGRTTDTQYF. The CDR3 coding sequence is TGCGCCAGCAGCGCCCATTTGGGGGGAAGAACCACAGATACGCAGTATTTT.

As to this clonotype: The germline gene is not matched at one end of the junction; a read error may be the cause. The chain combines TRBV9 with TRBJ2-5; the D is unclear. This CDR3 is built from 16 residues. Germline V lookup: CDR1 SGDLS, CDR2 YYNGEE. The CDR3 sequence: CASGVAPVTIQETQCF. The CDR3 bases are TGTGCCAGCGGCGTAGCCCCGGTGACCATCCAAGAGACCCAGTGCTTC.

This clonotype has a count of ten or more. A much larger clone is a single base away; this may be a read error. The chain couples TRBV12-5 to TRBJ1-2; a possible D gene is TRBD1 (5 bases). Germline V lookup: CDR1 LGHNT, CDR2 FRNRAP. Trimming shortened V by 6 bases and J by 4 bases, and 21 bases separated the two germline ends. The CDR3 extends over 16 amino acids. CDR3 amino acids: CASGHGAKGNPYGYTF. DNA for the CDR3: TGTGCTAGTGGGCACGGGGCAAAGGGAAATCCCTATGGCTACACCTTC.

This rearrangement joins TRBV7-2 to TRBJ2-1; 7 bases fit TRBD2. The V segment lost 3 bases and the J segment 0 bases; nucleotides outside the gene matches: 5. Germline CDR1 reads SGHTA; CDR2 reads FQGNSA. This CDR3 is built from 16 residues. CDR3 in DNA: TGTGCCAGCAGCTTTGGGCTAGCGGCCTCCTACAATGAGCAGTTCTTC. It yields the protein CASSFGLAASYNEQFF.

This clonotype was detected many times. This may stem from a read error, because a much larger clone lies one nucleotide away. This chain uses TRBV7-3 with TRBJ2-5; D ambiguous. This CDR3 region has 15 residues. Looked up from germline, CDR1 is SGHTA and CDR2 is FQGTGA. The CDR3 bases are TGTGCCAGCAGACGGGCTGACTCGTACCAAGAGACCCAGCACTTC. Amino acids: CASRRADSYQETQHF.

This chain uses TRBV6-5 with TRBJ2-3; D might be TRBD1 (6 bases). V dropped 7 bases and J dropped 0 bases, with 11 bases sitting between them. The CDR3 contains 14 residues. The germline CDR1 and CDR2 sequences are MNHEY and SVGAGI. The DNA for the CDR3 is TGTGCCAGCACCTACAGGGCTAGCACAGATACGCAGTATTTT. It yields the protein CASTYRASTDTQYF.

V and J are TRBV20-1 and TRBJ2-5; either TRBD1 or TRBD2 may supply D (5 bases each). The V gene's germline CDR1 is DFQATT and CDR2 SNEGSKA (reference sequence). V was trimmed by 7 bases and J by 2 bases, leaving 20 bases between them. The CDR3 covers 15 residues. This CDR3 reads CSGSVPRGAQETQYF. The CDR3 DNA reads as TGCAGTGGTTCGGTCCCCAGAGGGGCACAAGAGACCCAGTACTTC.

This clonotype was detected only once. This sequence joins TRBV10-3 and TRBJ2-7; TRBD1 agrees at 11 bases. The CDR3 extends over 14 amino acids. The ends lost 7 bases at V and 3 bases at J; junction bases unmatched: 5. Per germline, CDR1 ENHRY and CDR2 SYGVKD. CDR3 loop: CAIKKGQGVYEQYF. CDR3 in DNA: TGTGCCATCAAGAAGGGACAGGGGGTCTACGAGCAGTACTTC.

This rearrangement joins TRBV7-2 to TRBJ2-2; D is possibly TRBD2 (5 bases). The CDR3 is 13 residues long. V lost 8 bases to trimming and J lost 9 bases, with 16 bases between them. CDR1 and CDR2 (germline): SGHTA, FQGNSA. The CDR3 region is CASRPTPGRELFF. The CDR3 DNA sequence: TGTGCCAGCCGCCCTACCCCGGGGAGGGAGCTGTTTTTT.

This clonotype was seen many times. The chain has TRBV7-2 and TRBJ1-4; D is possibly TRBD1 (5 bases). Trimming pared 1 base from V and 1 base from J, leaving 13 bases between. There are 17 residues in the CDR3. The germline CDR1 and CDR2 sequences are SGHTA and FQGNSA. CDR3 sequence reads: CASSLVRGEGTNEKLFF. The CDR3 DNA reads as TGTGCCAGCAGCTTAGTTCGGGGGGAGGGAACTAATGAAAAACTGTTTTTT.

This clonotype was found once. This CDR3 is CSAMTGGDYGYTF. The CDR3 DNA follows: TGCAGTGCGATGACAGGGGGGGACTATGGCTACACCTTC. The chain is built from TRBV20-1 and TRBJ1-2, with 9 positions matching TRBD1. Germline V lookup: CDR1 DFQATT, CDR2 SNEGSKA (reference sequence). The CDR3 is made up of 13 amino acids. After removal of 6 bases from V and 3 bases from J, the junction contained 5 bases not matched to a gene.

This clonotype was counted ten times or more. The chain carries TRBV11-1 and TRBJ2-5; 7 nucleotides align to TRBD1. Trimming at V came to 3 bases and at J to 2 bases, leaving 3 bases not matched to a gene. Per the germline V gene, CDR1 is SGHAT and CDR2 is FQDESV (reference sequence). CDR3 length equals 14 residues. The CDR3 DNA sequence: TGTGCCAGCAGCTTTGACAGGGTTCAAGAGACCCAGTACTTC. Translating it yields CASSFDRVQETQYF.

V usage is TRBV2 and J usage is TRBJ1-2, with TRBD1 matching over 7 bases. Germline assignment: CDR1 SNHLY and CDR2 FYNNEI. This CDR3 is built from 13 residues. With V trimmed by 7 bases and J by 3 bases, 5 bases remained unmatched. CDR3 bases: TGTGCCAGCACAGAGAGGGGGCACTATGGCTACACCTTC. It translates to CASTERGHYGYTF.

CDR3 DNA sequence: TGTGCCAGCAGCTTAGGCCGAAACACCATATATTTT. This sequence encodes CASSLGRNTIYF. The chain has TRBV5-5 and TRBJ1-3; D is unresolved. Germline V gene lookup returns CDR1 SGHKS and CDR2 YYEKEE (reference sequence). CDR3 length: 12 residues. Trimming removed 2 bases at V and 5 bases at J, with 5 bases between.

About this clonotype itself: Because the CDR3 is missing its conserved closing phenylalanine or tryptophan, this is likely a read error. The chain carries TRBV9 and TRBJ1-5, with D possibly being TRBD1 (5 bases). Germline CDR1 reads SGDLS; CDR2 reads YYNGEE. The CDR3 totals 15 residues. CDR3 in amino acids: CTSSKTDYSNQPQHL. The CDR3 DNA follows: TGTACCAGCAGCAAGACAGATTATAGCAATCAGCCCCAGCATCTT.

Points on this clonotype: An end of the junction does not agree with germline; a read error may underlie this. The CDR3 DNA follows: TGCAGCGCGCTCGGGACCCTACCCAATGAGCAGCTCTTC. This sequence encodes CSALGTLPNEQLF. This chain uses TRBV29-1 with TRBJ2-1, with D perhaps TRBD1 or TRBD2 (5 bases each). CDR3 length: 13 residues. Germline V lookup: CDR1 SQVTM, CDR2 ANQGSEA.

This clonotype was recorded a few times. The chain combines TRBV5-7 with TRBJ2-7; 8 bases are a match to TRBD1. TRBV5-7 counts as an open reading frame of uncertain function. J gave up 4 bases and V 0 bases, and 6 bases lay outside the gene matches. CDR3 length equals 15 residues. This chain's CDR3 is CASSLVVTGVYEQYF. CDR3 nucleotide sequence: TGTGCCAGCAGCTTGGTAGTGACAGGGGTTTACGAGCAGTACTTC.

Note on this clonotype: Because the CDR3's place on the DNA is in doubt, the DNA is left out and the CDR3 is given as listed by TCRdb. V gene TRBV2 combines with J gene TRBJ2-2; the D call TRBD2 from the table was never checked on the DNA. The CDR3 is made up of 23 amino acids, end residues included. Looked up from germline, CDR1 is SNHLY and CDR2 is FYNNEI. CDR3 loop: CASREGTEAFFGQGRTNTGELFF.